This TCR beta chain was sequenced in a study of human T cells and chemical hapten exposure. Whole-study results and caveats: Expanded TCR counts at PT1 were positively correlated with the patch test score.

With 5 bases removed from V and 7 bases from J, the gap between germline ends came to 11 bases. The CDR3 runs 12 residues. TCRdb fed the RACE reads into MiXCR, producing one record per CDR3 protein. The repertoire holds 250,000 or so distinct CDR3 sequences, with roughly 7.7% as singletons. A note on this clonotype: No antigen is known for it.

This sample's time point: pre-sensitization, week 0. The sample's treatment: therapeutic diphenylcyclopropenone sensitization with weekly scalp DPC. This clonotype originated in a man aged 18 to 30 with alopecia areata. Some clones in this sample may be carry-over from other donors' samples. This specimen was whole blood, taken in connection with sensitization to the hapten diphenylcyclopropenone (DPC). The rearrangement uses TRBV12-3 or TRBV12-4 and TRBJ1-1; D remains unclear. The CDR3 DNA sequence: TGTGCCAGCAGTCACACGGTGGGTGAAGCTTTCTTT. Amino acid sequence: CASSHTVGEAFF.